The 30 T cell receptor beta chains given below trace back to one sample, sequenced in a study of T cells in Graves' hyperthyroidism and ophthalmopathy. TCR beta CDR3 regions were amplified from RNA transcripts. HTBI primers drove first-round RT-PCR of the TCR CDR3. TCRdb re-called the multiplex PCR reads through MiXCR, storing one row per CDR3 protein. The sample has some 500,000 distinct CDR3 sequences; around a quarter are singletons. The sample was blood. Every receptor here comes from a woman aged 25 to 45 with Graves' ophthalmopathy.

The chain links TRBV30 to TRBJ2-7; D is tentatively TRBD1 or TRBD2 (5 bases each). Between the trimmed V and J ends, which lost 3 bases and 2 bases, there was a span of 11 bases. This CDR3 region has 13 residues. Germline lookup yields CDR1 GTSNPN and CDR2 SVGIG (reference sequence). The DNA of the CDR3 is TGTGCCTGGAGCCACAGGACTCCCTACGAGCAGTACTTC. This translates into CAWSHRTPYEQYF.

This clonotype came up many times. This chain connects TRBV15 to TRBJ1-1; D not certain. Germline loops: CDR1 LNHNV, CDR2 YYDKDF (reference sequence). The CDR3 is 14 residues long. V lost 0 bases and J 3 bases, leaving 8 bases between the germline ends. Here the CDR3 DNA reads TGTGCCACCAGCAGAGATCGAGAGTACACTGAAGCTTTCTTT. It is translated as CATSRDREYTEAFF.

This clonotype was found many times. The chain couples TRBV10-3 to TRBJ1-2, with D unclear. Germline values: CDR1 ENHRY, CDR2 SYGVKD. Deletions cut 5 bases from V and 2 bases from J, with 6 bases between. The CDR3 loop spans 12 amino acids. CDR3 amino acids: CAISQANYGYTF. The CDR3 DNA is TGTGCCATCAGTCAGGCAAACTATGGCTACACCTTC.

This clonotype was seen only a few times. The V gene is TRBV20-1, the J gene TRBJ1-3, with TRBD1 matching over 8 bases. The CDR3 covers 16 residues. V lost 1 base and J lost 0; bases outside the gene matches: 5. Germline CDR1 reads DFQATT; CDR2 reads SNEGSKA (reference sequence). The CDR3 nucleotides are TGCAGTGCTAGAGCCCGGACAGGGTTCTCTGGAAACACCATATATTTT. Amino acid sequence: CSARARTGFSGNTIYF.

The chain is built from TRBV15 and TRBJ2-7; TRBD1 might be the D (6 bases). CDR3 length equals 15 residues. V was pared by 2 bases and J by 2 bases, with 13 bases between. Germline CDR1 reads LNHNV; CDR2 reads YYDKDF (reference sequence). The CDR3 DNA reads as TGTGCCACCAGCAGATCCAACGCAGGGGCCTACGAGCAGTACTTC. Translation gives CATSRSNAGAYEQYF.

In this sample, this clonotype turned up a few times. The CDR3 DNA is TGTGCCAGCAGAACTGGGACATTTCTAGCCAAAAACATTCAGTACTTC. Its translation is CASRTGTFLAKNIQYF. This chain joins TRBV6-4 and TRBJ2-4, with D perhaps matching TRBD1 (6 bases). The germline V gene has CDR1 MRHNA and CDR2 SNTAGT. Between the trimmed V and J ends, which lost 6 bases and 0 bases, there was a span of 15 bases. The CDR3 consists of 16 residues.

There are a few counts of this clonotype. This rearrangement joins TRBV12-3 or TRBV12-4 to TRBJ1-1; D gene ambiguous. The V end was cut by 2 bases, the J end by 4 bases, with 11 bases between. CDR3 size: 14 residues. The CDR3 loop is CASSLWDRVTEAFF. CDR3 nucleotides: TGTGCCAGCAGTTTATGGGATCGGGTCACTGAAGCTTTCTTT.

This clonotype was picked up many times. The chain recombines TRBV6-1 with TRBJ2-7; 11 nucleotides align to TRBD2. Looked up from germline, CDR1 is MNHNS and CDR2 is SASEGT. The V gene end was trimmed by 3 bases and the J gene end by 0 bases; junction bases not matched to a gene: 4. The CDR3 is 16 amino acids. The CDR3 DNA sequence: TGTGCCAGCAGTGACGGGACTAGCGGATCCTCCTACGAGCAGTACTTC. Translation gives CASSDGTSGSSYEQYF.

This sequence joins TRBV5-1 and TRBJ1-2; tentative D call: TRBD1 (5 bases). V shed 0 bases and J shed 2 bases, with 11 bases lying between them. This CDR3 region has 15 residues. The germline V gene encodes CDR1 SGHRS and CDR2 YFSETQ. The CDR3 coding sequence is TGCGCCAGCAGCTTGGAGGGGAAGGGGAACTATGGCTACACCTTC. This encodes CASSLEGKGNYGYTF. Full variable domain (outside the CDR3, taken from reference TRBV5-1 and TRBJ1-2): KAGVTQTPRYLIKTRGQQVTLSCSPISGHRSVSWYQQTPGQGLQFLFEYFSETQRNKGNFPGRFSGRQFSNSRSEMNVSTLELGDSALYLCASSLEGKGNYGYTFGSGTRLTVV.

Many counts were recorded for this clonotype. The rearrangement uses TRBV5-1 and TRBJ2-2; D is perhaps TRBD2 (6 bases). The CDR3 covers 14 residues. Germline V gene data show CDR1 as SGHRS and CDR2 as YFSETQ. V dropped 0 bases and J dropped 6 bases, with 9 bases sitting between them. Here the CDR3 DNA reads TGCGCCAGCAGCTTGGTGCGGGGCGCCGGGGAGCTGTTTTTT. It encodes CASSLVRGAGELFF.

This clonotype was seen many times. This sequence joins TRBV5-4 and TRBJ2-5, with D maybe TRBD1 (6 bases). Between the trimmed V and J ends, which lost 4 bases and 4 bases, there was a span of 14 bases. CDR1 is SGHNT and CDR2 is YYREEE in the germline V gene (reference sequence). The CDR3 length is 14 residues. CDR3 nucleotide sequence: TGTGCCAGCAGCACAGGGTTTCGAAGAGAGACCCAGTACTTC. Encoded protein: CASSTGFRRETQYF. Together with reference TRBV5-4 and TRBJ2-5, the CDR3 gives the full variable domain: ETGVTQSPTHLIKTRGQQVTLRCSSQSGHNTVSWYQQALGQGPQFIFQYYREEENGRGNFPPRFSGLQFPNYSSELNVNALELDDSALYLCASSTGFRRETQYFGPGTRLLVL.

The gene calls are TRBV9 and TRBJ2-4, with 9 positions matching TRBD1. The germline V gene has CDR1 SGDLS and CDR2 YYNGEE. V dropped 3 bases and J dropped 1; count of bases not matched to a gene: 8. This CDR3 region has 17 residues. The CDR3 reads CASSAGQGRSAKNIQYF. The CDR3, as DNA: TGTGCCAGCAGCGCAGGACAGGGGCGTTCGGCCAAAAACATTCAGTACTTC.

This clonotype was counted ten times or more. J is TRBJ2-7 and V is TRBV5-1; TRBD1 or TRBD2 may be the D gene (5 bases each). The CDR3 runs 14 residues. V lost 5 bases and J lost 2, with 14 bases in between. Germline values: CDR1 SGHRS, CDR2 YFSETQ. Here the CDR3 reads CASSGRDGTYEQYF. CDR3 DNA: TGCGCCAGCAGTGGCCGGGACGGTACCTACGAGCAGTACTTC.

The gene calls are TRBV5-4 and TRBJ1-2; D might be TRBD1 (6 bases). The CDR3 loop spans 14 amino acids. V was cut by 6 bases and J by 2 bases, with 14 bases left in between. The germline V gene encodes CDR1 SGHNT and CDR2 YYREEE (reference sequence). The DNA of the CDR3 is TGTGCCAGCACCACAGGGCAGCGGAACTATGGCTACACCTTC. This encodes CASTTGQRNYGYTF.

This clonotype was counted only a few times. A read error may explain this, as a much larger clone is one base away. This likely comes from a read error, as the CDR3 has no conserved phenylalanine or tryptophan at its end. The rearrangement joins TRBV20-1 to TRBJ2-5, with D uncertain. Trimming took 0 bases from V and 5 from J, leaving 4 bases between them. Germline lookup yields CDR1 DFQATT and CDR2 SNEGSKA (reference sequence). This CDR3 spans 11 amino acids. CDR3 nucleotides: TGCAGTGCTAGAGAACCGGAGACCCAGTACCTC. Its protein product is CSAREPETQYL.

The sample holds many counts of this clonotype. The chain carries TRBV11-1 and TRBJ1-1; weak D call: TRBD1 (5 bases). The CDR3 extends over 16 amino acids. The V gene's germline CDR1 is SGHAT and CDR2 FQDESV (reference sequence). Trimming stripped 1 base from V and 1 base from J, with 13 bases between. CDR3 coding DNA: TGTGCCAGCAGCTTAGTAGGTCGGGGCAGGAACACTGAAGCTTTCTTT. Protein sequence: CASSLVGRGRNTEAFF.

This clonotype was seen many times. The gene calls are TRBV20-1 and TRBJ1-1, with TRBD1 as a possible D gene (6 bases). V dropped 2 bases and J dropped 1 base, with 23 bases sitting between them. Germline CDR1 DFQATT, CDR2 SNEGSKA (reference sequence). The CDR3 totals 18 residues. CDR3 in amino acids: CSARPPAGTPGSNTEAFF. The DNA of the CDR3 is TGCAGTGCTAGACCCCCCGCCGGGACACCGGGTTCGAACACTGAAGCTTTCTTT.

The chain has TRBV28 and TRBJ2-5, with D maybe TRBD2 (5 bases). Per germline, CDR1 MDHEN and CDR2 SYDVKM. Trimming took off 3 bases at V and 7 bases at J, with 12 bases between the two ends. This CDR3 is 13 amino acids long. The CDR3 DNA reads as TGTGCCAGCAGTTTGCCCGGGGTCACGACCCAGTACTTC. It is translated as CASSLPGVTTQYF.

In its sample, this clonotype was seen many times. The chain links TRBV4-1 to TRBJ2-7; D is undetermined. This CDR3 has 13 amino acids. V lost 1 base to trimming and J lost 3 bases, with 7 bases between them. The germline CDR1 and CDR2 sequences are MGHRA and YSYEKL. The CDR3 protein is CASSQVPVYEQYF. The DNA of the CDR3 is TGCGCCAGCAGCCAAGTCCCAGTCTACGAGCAGTACTTC.

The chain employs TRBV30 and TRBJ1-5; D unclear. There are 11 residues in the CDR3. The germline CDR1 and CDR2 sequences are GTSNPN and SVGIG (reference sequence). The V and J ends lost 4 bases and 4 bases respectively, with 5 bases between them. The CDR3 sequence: CAWIGNQPQHF. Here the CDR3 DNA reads TGTGCCTGGATAGGGAATCAGCCCCAGCATTTT.

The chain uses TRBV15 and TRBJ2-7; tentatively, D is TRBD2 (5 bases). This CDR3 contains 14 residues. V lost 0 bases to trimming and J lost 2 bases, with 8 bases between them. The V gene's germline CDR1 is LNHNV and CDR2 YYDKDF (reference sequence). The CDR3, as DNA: TGTGCCACCAGCAGAGATCTCGGGGCCTACGAGCAGTACTTC. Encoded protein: CATSRDLGAYEQYF.

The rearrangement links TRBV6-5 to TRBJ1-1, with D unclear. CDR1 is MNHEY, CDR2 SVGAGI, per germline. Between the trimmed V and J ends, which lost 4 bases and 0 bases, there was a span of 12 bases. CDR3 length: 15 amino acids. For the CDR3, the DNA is TGTGCCAGCAGTTCCTGGGGTCATATGAACACTGAAGCTTTCTTT. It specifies CASSSWGHMNTEAFF.

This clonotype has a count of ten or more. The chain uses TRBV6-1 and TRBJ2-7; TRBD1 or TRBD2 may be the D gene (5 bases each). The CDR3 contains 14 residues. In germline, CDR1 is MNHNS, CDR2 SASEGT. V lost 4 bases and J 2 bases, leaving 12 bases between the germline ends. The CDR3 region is CASSVGPTPYEQYF. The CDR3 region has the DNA TGTGCCAGCAGTGTGGGACCGACCCCCTACGAGCAGTACTTC.

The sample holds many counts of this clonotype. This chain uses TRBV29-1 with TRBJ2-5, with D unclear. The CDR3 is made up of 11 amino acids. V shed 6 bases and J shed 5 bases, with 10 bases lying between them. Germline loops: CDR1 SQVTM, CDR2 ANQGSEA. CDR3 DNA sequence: TGCAGCGTCGTAGGATCGGAGACCCAGTACTTC. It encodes CSVVGSETQYF. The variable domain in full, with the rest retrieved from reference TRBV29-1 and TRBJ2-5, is SAVISQKPSRDICQRGTSLTIQCQVDSQVTMMFWYRQQPGQSLTLIATANQGSEATYESGFVIDKFPISRPNLTFSTLTVSNMSPEDSSIYLCSVVGSETQYFGPGTRLLVL.

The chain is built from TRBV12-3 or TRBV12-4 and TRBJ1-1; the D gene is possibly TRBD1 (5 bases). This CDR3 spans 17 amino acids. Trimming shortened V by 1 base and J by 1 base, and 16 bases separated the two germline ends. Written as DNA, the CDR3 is TGTGCCAGCAGTTTAGGAGGGGCTATCGGGGAGAACACTGAAGCTTTCTTT. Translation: CASSLGGAIGENTEAFF.

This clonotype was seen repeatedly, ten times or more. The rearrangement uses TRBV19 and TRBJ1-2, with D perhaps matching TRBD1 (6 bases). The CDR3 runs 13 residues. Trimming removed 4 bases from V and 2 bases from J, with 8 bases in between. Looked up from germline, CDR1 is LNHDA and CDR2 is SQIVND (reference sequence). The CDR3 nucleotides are TGTGCCAGTAGTACCGGACAGAACTATGGCTACACCTTC. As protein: CASSTGQNYGYTF.

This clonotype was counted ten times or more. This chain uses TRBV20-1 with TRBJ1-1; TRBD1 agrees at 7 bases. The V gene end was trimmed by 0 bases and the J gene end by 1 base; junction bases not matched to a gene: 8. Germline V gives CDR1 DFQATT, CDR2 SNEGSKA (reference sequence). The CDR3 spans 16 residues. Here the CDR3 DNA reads TGCAGTGCTAGAGATAGAATGGGACAGAAGAACACTGAAGCTTTCTTT. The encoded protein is CSARDRMGQKNTEAFF.

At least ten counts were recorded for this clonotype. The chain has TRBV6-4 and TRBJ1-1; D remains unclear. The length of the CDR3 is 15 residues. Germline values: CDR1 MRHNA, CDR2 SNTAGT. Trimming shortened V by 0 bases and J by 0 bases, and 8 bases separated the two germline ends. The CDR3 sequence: CASSDSTSMNTEAFF. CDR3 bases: TGTGCCAGCAGTGACTCGACAAGCATGAACACTGAAGCTTTCTTT.

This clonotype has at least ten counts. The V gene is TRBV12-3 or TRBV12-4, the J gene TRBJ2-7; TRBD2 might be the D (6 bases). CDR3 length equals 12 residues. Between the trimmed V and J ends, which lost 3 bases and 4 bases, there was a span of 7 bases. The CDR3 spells CASSFAGYEQYF. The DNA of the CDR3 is TGTGCCAGCAGTTTCGCGGGGTACGAGCAGTACTTC.

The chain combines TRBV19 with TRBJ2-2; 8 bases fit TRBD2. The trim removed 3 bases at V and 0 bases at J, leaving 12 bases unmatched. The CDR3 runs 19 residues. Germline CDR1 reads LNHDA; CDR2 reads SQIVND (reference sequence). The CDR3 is CASSIGSGMAATNTGELFF. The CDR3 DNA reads TGTGCCAGTAGTATTGGTAGCGGGATGGCGGCGACGAACACCGGGGAGCTGTTTTTT.